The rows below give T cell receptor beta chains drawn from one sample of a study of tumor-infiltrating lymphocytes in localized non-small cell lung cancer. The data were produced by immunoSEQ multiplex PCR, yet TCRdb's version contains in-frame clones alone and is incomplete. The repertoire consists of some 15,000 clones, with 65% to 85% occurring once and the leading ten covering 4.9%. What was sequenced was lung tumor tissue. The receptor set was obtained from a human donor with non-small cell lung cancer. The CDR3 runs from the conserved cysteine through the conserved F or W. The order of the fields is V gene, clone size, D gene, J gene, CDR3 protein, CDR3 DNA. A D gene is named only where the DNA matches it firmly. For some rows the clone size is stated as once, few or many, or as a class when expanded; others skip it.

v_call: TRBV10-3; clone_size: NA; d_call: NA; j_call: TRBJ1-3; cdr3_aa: CAISESGRVNTIYF; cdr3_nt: TGTGCCATCAGTGAGTCGGGAAGGGTAAACACCATATATTTT
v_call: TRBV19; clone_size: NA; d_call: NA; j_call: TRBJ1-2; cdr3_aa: CASSIGSGFHGYTF; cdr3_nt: TGTGCCAGTAGTATTGGGTCGGGTTTCCATGGCTACACCTTC
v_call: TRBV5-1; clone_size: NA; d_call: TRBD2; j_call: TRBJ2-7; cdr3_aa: CASSLLEGGLYEQYF; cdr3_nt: TGCGCCAGCAGCTTGTTGGAGGGAGGGCTCTACGAGCAGTACTTC
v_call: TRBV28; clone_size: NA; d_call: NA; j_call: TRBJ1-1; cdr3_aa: CASSAGRNTEAFF; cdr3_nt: TGTGCCAGCAGTGCCGGCCGGAACACTGAAGCTTTCTTT
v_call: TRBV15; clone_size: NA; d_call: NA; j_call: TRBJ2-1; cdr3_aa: CATSRDIGGSSYNEQFF; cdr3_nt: TGTGCCACCAGCAGAGATATAGGCGGTAGCTCCTACAATGAGCAGTTCTTC
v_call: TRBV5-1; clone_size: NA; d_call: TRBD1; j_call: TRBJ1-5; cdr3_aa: CASSLVRKDRGPVGDQPQHF; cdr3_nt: TGCGCCAGCAGCTTGGTTCGGAAGGACAGGGGGCCCGTGGGGGATCAGCCCCAGCATTTT
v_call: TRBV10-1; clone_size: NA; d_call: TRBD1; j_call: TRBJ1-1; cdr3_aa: CASSRDRNTEAFF; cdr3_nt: TGCGCCAGCAGTAGGGACAGGAACACTGAAGCTTTCTTT
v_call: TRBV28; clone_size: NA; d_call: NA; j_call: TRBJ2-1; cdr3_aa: CASSLFRAYNEQFF; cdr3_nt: TGTGCCAGCAGTTTATTTCGAGCCTACAATGAGCAGTTCTTC
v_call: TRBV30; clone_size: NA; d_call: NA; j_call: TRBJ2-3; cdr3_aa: CAWSYRRDTQYF; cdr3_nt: TGTGCCTGGAGTTACAGGCGGGATACGCAGTATTTT
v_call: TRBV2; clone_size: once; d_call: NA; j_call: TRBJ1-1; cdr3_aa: CAGGRQNTEAFF; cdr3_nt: TGTGCCGGGGGACGGCAAAACACTGAAGCTTTCTTT
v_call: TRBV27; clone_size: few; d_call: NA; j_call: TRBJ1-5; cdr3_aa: CASSLTDNQPQHF; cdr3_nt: TGTGCCAGCAGTTTAACAGATAATCAGCCCCAGCATTTT
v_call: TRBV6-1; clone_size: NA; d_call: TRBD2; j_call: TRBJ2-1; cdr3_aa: CASSGFSSGTNEQFF; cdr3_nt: TGTGCCAGCAGTGGCTTCTCTAGCGGGACTAATGAGCAGTTCTTC
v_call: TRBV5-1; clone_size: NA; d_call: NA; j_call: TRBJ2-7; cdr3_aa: CASSLGGGLTYEQYF; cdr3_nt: TGCGCCAGCAGCTTGGGGGGCGGTTTGACCTACGAGCAGTACTTC
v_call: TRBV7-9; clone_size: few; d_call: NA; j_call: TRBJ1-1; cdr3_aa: CASDPPGHLPGTEAFF; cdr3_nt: TGTGCCTCAGACCCCCCGGGACACCTCCCGGGCACTGAAGCTTTCTTT
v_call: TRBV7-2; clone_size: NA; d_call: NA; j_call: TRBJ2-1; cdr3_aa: CASSLAEGGVQFF; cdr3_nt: TGTGCCAGCAGCTTAGCGGAGGGGGGGGTGCAGTTCTTC
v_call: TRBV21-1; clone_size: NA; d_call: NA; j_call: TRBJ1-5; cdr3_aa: CASSKRHSSNQPQHF; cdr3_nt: TGTGCCAGCAGCAAACGACATAGTAGCAATCAGCCCCAGCATTTT
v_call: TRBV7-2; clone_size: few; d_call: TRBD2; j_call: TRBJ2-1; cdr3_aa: CASSFTSGVYNEQFF; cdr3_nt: TGTGCCAGCAGCTTTACTAGCGGGGTCTACAATGAGCAGTTCTTC
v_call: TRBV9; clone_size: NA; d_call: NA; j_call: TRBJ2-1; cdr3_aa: CASSVARQGYNEQFF; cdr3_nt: TGTGCCAGCAGCGTAGCGAGGCAGGGGTACAATGAGCAGTTCTTC
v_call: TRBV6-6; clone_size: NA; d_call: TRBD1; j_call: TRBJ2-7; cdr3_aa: CASSAQAGQGYEQYF; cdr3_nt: TGTGCCAGCAGCGCCCAGGCGGGACAGGGCTACGAGCAGTACTTC
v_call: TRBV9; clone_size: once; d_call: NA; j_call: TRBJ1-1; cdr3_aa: CASSVAERGEAFF; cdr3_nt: TGTGCCAGCAGCGTAGCTGAAAGGGGTGAAGCTTTCTTT
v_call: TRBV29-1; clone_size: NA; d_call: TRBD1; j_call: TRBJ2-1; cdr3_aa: CSAGTDLYNEQFF; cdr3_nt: TGCAGCGCAGGGACAGATCTTTACAATGAGCAGTTCTTC
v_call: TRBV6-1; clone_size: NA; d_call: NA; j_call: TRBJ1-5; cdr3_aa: CASSDDSRGSSSQHF; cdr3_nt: TGTGCCAGCAGTGATGACAGCCGGGGATCAAGCTCCCAGCATTTT
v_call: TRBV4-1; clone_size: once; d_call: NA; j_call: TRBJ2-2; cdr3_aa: CASSQERPNTGELFF; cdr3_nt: TGCGCCAGCAGCCAAGAACGCCCGAACACCGGGGAGCTGTTTTTT
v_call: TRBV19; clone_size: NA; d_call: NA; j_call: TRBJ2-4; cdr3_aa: CASSIGEGFLGKNIQYF; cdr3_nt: TGTGCCAGTAGTATAGGCGAGGGCTTTCTTGGCAAAAACATTCAGTACTTC
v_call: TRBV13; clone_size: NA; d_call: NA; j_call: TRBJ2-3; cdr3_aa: CASSFADTQYF; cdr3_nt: TGTGCCAGCAGCTTCGCAGATACGCAGTATTTT
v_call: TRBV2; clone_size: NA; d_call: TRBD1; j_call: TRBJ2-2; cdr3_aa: CASSPGQGHTGELFF; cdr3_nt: TGTGCCAGCAGTCCGGGACAGGGACACACCGGGGAGCTGTTTTTT
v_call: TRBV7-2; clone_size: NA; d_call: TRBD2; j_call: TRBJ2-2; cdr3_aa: CASSLTGTTNTGELFF; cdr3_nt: TGTGCCAGCAGCTTAACCGGGACTACTAACACCGGGGAGCTGTTTTTT
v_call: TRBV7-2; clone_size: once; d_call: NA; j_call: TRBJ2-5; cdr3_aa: CASSMNPGETQYF; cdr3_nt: TGTGCCAGCAGCATGAACCCGGGGGAGACCCAGTACTTC